The 21 T cell receptor beta chains reported below all come from one sample, sequenced in a study of PD-1 blockade in classical Hodgkin lymphoma. Every patient had relapsed following autologous stem cell transplantation, and cohorts differed in brentuximab vedotin exposure. Data came from immunoSEQ multiplex PCR; TCRdb stores just in-frame clones and leaves some out. The sample holds about 28,000 clones, 70% seen once. Sequenced material: peripheral blood mononuclear cells (PBMCs), taken before the second cycle of nivolumab. The source is a human donor with classical Hodgkin lymphoma.

The chain links TRBV10-1 to TRBJ2-2; D call uncertain. The CDR3 has 14 residues. The V and J ends lost 4 bases and 5 bases respectively, with 11 bases between them. Germline CDR1 and CDR2: WNHNN and SYGVQD (reference sequence). CDR3 loop: CASSAGSGTGELFF. CDR3 DNA: TGCGCCAGCAGTGCAGGCAGTGGGACCGGGGAGCTGTTTTTT.

This chain connects TRBV19 to TRBJ1-5, with D perhaps TRBD1 (6 bases). Trimming pared 5 bases from V and 4 bases from J, leaving 9 bases between. The germline gives CDR1 LNHDA, CDR2 SQIVND (reference sequence). The CDR3 extends over 13 amino acids. The CDR3 DNA is TGTGCCAGTAGTTACAGGGAGAATCAGCCCCAGCATTTT. The encoded protein is CASSYRENQPQHF.

The gene calls are TRBV29-1 and TRBJ2-5, with D possibly TRBD1 on 5 matching bases. CDR1 is SQVTM, CDR2 ANQGSEA, per germline. The CDR3 runs 14 residues. The germline V and J ends were trimmed by 2 bases and 2 bases, with 12 bases remaining between them. CDR3 residues: CSVESGAQQETQYF. For the CDR3, the DNA is TGCAGCGTTGAATCTGGGGCGCAGCAAGAGACCCAGTACTTC.

The chain uses TRBV7-9 and TRBJ1-5, with 7 positions matching TRBD1. The trim removed 5 bases at V and 1 base at J, leaving 8 bases unmatched. The germline V gene has CDR1 SEHNR and CDR2 FQNEAQ (reference sequence). The CDR3 length is 16 residues. The CDR3: CASSHGTVPSNQPQHF. CDR3 DNA sequence: TGTGCCAGCAGCCACGGGACAGTTCCGAGCAATCAGCCCCAGCATTTT. Using reference TRBV7-9 and TRBJ1-5 for the parts outside the CDR3, the full variable domain is DTGVSQNPRHKITKRGQNVTFRCDPISEHNRLYWYRQTLGQGPEFLTYFQNEAQLEKSRLLSDRFSAERPKGSFSTLEIQRTEQGDSAMYLCASSHGTVPSNQPQHFGDGTRLSIL.

The chain couples TRBV9 to TRBJ2-3; 15 bases agree with TRBD2. CDR1 and CDR2 (germline): SGDLS, YYNGEE. J gave up 1 base and V 4 bases, and 7 bases lay outside the gene matches. The CDR3 extends over 18 amino acids. The CDR3 reads CASSLGLAGGPGTDTQYF. In DNA form, the CDR3 reads TGTGCCAGCAGCCTTGGACTAGCGGGAGGGCCGGGCACAGATACGCAGTATTTT.

This chain connects TRBV4-3 to TRBJ2-1; D could derive from TRBD1 or TRBD2 (6 bases each). V lost 0 bases to trimming and J lost 4 bases, with 19 bases between them. The CDR3 has 18 amino acids. Germline CDR1 and CDR2: LGHNA and YSLEER. The CDR3 DNA is TGCGCCAGCAGCCAAGATCTCGCCGGGGGCGCTAGGTACAATGAGCAGTTCTTC. Protein sequence: CASSQDLAGGARYNEQFF.

The chain joins TRBV7-2 to TRBJ2-2; TRBD2 matches at 7 bases. There are 15 residues in the CDR3. Germline CDR1 is SGHTA and CDR2 is FQGNSA. With 5 bases clipped from V and 2 bases from J, the junction kept 5 bases outside the gene matches. CDR3 nucleotide sequence: TGTGCCAGCAGCCTGGGACTACCTAACACCGGGGAGCTGTTTTTT. Its translation: CASSLGLPNTGELFF.

V and J are TRBV6-5 and TRBJ1-5; D may be TRBD1 (6 bases). The germline V gene has CDR1 MNHEY and CDR2 SVGAGI. Trimming took 7 bases from V and 1 from J, leaving 14 bases between them. CDR3 length equals 15 residues. CDR3 nucleotide sequence: TGTGCCAGCAAGCCGGGGGGCGTAAGCAATCAGCCCCAGCATTTT. Residues: CASKPGGVSNQPQHF.

This chain joins TRBV19 and TRBJ1-1; 9 positions match TRBD1. The ends lost 3 bases at V and 7 bases at J; junction bases unmatched: 3. Germline V CDR1 and CDR2: LNHDA, SQIVND (reference sequence). This CDR3 has 13 residues. The CDR3 is CASSISTGGEAFF. The CDR3 DNA sequence: TGTGCCAGTAGTATTTCGACAGGGGGTGAAGCTTTCTTT.

The chain recombines TRBV19 with TRBJ1-5; the D gene is possibly TRBD1 (5 bases). Germline V CDR1 and CDR2: LNHDA, SQIVND (reference sequence). This CDR3 is built from 14 residues. Trimming took off 5 bases at V and 7 bases at J, with 15 bases between the two ends. CDR3 sequence reads: CASSWAGSPQPQHF. The CDR3 coding sequence is TGTGCCAGTAGTTGGGCAGGGTCCCCCCAGCCCCAGCATTTT.

This sequence joins TRBV10-3 and TRBJ1-3, with D unclear. From germline, CDR1 is ENHRY and CDR2 SYGVKD. This CDR3 contains 15 residues. V lost 5 bases, J lost 0 bases, and 11 bases lay in between. The CDR3 sequence: CAISLGLSSGNTIYF. In DNA, the CDR3 is TGTGCCATCAGTCTGGGTCTTAGCTCTGGAAACACCATATATTTT.

This clone was found once. The chain uses TRBV6-1 and TRBJ2-1; a weak D match, TRBD2 (6 bases). V was cut by 6 bases and J by 0 bases, with 9 bases left in between. The germline V gene has CDR1 MNHNS and CDR2 SASEGT. This CDR3 has 14 residues. The DNA for the CDR3 is TGTGCCAGCAGGGAGGGGAGCTCCTACAATGAGCAGTTCTTC. This sequence encodes CASREGSSYNEQFF.

This clone was counted a few times. The V call is TRBV19, the J call TRBJ1-4; D is perhaps TRBD1 (6 bases). V lost 6 bases, J lost 10 bases, and 18 bases lay in between. The CDR3 covers 14 residues. Germline CDR1 and CDR2: LNHDA and SQIVND (reference sequence). The CDR3 here is CASRGDTLPGKLFF. CDR3 sequence (DNA): TGTGCCAGTAGGGGGGACACCCTACCTGGAAAACTGTTTTTT.

The chain recombines TRBV4-3 with TRBJ2-2, with D possibly TRBD1 on 5 matching bases. Trimming left V 1 base short and J 6 bases short, with 18 bases between. The CDR3 has 17 residues. Germline assignment: CDR1 LGHNA and CDR2 YSLEER. The CDR3 loop reads CASSQVRLRTYPGELFF. CDR3 DNA: TGCGCCAGCAGCCAAGTAAGATTACGGACATACCCCGGGGAGCTGTTTTTT.

This clone was seen ten or more times. The chain joins TRBV19 to TRBJ1-1; no clear D. From germline, CDR1 is LNHDA and CDR2 SQIVND (reference sequence). Trimming stripped 3 bases from V and 3 bases from J, with 14 bases between. CDR3 length equals 15 residues. This chain's CDR3 is CASSITDGADTEAFF. The CDR3 nucleotides read TGTGCCAGTAGTATTACGGATGGAGCGGACACTGAAGCTTTCTTT.

This chain links TRBV4-1 with TRBJ1-4; D may be TRBD1 (5 bases). CDR1 and CDR2 (germline): MGHRA, YSYEKL. V dropped 0 bases and J dropped 7 bases, with 15 bases sitting between them. CDR3 length equals 16 residues. Here the CDR3 DNA reads TGCGCCAGCAGCCAAGACGAAAGGGGAGGGTCTGAAAAACTGTTTTTT. Translation gives CASSQDERGGSEKLFF.

Concerning this clone itself: Other DNA sequences in this sample translate to the same CDR3. The J gene is TRBJ2-1, the V gene TRBV12-2; the D call in the table, TRBD2, was not verified against the DNA. TRBV12-2 is given as a pseudogene. The length of the CDR3 is 20 residues. This chain's CDR3 is CASRTGRASGRAGSYNEQFF. The CDR3 nucleotides read TGTGCAAGTCGCACCGGAAGGGCTAGCGGGAGGGCTGGCTCCTACAATGAGCAGTTCTTC.

The chain is built from TRBV9 and TRBJ2-2, with D perhaps given as TRBD1 or TRBD2 (5 bases each). CDR1 is SGDLS and CDR2 is YYNGEE in the germline V gene. V lost 3 bases and J 4 bases, leaving 13 bases between the germline ends. The CDR3 length is 15 residues. As DNA, the CDR3 is TGTGCCAGCAGCGGGGGACCTCCGGGCACCGGGGAGCTGTTTTTT. Translated, it gives CASSGGPPGTGELFF.

This chain joins TRBV4-3 and TRBJ2-2; possibly TRBD1 for D (5 bases). This CDR3 spans 17 amino acids. V shed 0 bases and J shed 1 base, with 12 bases lying between them. Germline lookup yields CDR1 LGHNA and CDR2 YSLEER. DNA of the CDR3: TGCGCCAGCAGCCAAGATCTGGCAGGGCTGAACACCGGGGAGCTGTTTTTT. Residues: CASSQDLAGLNTGELFF.

J is TRBJ2-1 and V is TRBV10-1; 8 nucleotides match TRBD2. The CDR3 has 15 residues. Losses at the gene ends were 3 bases for V and 5 bases for J; bases not matched to a gene: 6. Per the germline V gene, CDR1 is WNHNN and CDR2 is SYGVQD (reference sequence). The CDR3 spells CASSDPSGLNNEQFF. Written as DNA, the CDR3 is TGCGCCAGCAGTGATCCTAGCGGGCTCAACAATGAGCAGTTCTTC.

Concerning this clone: The junction shows a germline mismatch at one end, possibly a read error. The chain recombines TRBV7-2 with TRBJ2-6; D is possibly TRBD1 or TRBD2 (5 bases each). Germline lookup yields CDR1 SGHTA and CDR2 FQGNSA. CDR3 length: 17 amino acids. The CDR3 nucleotides read TGTGCCCGCAGCGTTGCTGGGAGCTTCTCTGGGGCCAACGTCCCGACTTTC. It translates to CARSVAGSFSGANVPTF.